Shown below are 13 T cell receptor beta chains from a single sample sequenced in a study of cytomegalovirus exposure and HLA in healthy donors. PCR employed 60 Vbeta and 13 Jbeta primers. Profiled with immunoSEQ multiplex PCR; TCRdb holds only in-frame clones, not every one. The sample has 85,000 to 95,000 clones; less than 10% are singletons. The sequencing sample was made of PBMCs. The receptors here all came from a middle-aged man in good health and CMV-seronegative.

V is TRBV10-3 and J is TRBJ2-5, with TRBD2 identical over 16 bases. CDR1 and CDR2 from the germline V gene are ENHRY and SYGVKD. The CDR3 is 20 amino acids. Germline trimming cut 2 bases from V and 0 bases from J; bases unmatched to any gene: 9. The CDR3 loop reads CAISEGGTSGGAAYQETQYF. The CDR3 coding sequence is TGTGCCATCAGTGAGGGTGGGACTAGCGGGGGGGCGGCGTACCAAGAGACCCAGTACTTC.

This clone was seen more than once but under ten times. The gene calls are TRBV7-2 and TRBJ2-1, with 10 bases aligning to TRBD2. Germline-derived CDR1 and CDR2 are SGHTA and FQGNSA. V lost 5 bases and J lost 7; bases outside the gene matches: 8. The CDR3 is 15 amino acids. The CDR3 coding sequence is TGTGCCAGCAGCGCCCCCGGGACTAGCGCTAATGAGCAGTTCTTC. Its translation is CASSAPGTSANEQFF.

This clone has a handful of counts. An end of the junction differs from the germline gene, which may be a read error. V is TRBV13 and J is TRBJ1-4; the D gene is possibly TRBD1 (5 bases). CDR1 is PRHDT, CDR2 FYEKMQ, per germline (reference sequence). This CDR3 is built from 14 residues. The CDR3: CASSLGQGGERLFF. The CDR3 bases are TGTGCCAGCAGCTTAGGGCAGGGAGGTGAAAGACTGTTTTTT.

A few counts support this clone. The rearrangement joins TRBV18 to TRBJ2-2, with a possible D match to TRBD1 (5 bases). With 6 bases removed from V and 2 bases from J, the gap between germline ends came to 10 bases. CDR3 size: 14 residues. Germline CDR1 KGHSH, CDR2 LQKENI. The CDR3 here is CASSPTGNTGELFF. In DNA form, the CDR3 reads TGTGCCAGCTCTCCCACAGGAAACACCGGGGAGCTGTTTTTT.

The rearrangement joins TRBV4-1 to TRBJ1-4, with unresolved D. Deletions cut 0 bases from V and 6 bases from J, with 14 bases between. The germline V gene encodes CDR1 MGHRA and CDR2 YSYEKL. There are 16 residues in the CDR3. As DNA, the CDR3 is TGCGCCAGCAGCCAAGAATATTTAAGCACCTATGAAAAACTGTTTTTT. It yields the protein CASSQEYLSTYEKLFF.

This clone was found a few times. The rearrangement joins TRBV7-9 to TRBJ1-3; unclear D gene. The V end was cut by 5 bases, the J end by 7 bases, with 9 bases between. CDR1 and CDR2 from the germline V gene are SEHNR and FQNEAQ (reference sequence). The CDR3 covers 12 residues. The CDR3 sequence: CASSSGGNTIYF. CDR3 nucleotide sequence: TGTGCCAGCAGCAGCGGAGGGAACACCATATATTTT.

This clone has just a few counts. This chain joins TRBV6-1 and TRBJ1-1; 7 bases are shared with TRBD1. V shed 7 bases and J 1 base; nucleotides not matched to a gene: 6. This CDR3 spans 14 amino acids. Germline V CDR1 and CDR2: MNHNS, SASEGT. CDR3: CASTGNRGNTEAFF. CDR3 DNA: TGTGCCAGCACTGGGAACAGGGGGAACACTGAAGCTTTCTTT.

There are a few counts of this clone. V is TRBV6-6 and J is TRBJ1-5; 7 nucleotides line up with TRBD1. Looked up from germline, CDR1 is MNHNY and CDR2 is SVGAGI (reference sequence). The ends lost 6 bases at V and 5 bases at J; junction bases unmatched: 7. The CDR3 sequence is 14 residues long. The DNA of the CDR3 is TGTGCCAGCAGACGAACAGGGGATCATCAGCCCCAGCATTTT. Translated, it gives CASRRTGDHQPQHF.

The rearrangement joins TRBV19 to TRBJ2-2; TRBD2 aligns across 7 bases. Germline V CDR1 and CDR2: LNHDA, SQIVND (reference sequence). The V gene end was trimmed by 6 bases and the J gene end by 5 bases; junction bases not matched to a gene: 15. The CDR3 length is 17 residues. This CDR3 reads CASRTTTSPLRTGELFF. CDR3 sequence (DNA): TGTGCCAGTAGGACGACGACTAGCCCCTTGAGGACCGGGGAGCTGTTTTTT.

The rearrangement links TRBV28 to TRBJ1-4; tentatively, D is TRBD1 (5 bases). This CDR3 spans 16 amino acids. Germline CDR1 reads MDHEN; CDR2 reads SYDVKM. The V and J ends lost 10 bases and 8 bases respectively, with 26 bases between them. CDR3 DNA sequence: TGTGCCACAAGTTTGGGGTCGGGGTGGCGGGGGGAAAAACTGTTTTTT. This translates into CATSLGSGWRGEKLFF.

The CDR3 nucleotides are TGTGCCAGCAGGCCGGGGAAGGTAGGGGAGACCCAGTACTTC. Its translation: CASRPGKVGETQYF. This chain links TRBV7-6 with TRBJ2-5, with a possible D match to TRBD2 (5 bases). CDR3 length: 14 residues. V was trimmed by 6 bases and J by 5 bases, leaving 16 bases between them. The germline gives CDR1 SGHVS, CDR2 FNYEAQ. Full variable domain (rest looked up from reference TRBV7-6 and TRBJ2-5): GAGVSQSPRYKVTKRGQDVALRCDPISGHVSLYWYRQALGQGPEFLTYFNYEAQQDKSGLPNDRFSAERPEGSISTLTIQRTEQRDSAMYRCASRPGKVGETQYFGPGTRLLVL.

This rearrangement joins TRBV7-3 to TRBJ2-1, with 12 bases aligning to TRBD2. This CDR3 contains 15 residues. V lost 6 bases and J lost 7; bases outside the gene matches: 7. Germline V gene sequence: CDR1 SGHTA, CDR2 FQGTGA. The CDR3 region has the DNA TGTGCCAGCAGGAAGACTAGCGGGGGTGGGAATGAGCAGTTCTTC. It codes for CASRKTSGGGNEQFF.

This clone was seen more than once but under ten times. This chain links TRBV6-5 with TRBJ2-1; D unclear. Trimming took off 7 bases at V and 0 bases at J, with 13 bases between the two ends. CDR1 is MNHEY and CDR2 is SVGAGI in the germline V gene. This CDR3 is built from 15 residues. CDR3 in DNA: TGTGCCAGCACCCCAAGGTGGAGCTCCTACAATGAGCAGTTCTTC. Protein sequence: CASTPRWSSYNEQFF.